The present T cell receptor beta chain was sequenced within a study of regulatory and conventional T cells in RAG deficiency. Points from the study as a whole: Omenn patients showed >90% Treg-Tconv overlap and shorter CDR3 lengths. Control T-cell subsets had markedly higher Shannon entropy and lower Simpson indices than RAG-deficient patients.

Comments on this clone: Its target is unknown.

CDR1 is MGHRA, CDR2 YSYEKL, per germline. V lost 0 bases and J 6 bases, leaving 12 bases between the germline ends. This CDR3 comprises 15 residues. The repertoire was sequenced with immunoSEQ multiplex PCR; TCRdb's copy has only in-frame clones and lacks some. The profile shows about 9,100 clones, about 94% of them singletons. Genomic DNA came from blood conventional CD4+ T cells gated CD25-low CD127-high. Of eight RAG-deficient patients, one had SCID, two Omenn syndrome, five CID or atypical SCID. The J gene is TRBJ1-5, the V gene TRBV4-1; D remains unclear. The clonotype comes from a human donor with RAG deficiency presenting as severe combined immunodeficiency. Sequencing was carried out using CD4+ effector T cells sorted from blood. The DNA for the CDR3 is TGCGCCAGCAGCCAAGATGGCGGGGAGGGTCAGCCCCAGCATTTT. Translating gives CASSQDGGEGQPQHF.